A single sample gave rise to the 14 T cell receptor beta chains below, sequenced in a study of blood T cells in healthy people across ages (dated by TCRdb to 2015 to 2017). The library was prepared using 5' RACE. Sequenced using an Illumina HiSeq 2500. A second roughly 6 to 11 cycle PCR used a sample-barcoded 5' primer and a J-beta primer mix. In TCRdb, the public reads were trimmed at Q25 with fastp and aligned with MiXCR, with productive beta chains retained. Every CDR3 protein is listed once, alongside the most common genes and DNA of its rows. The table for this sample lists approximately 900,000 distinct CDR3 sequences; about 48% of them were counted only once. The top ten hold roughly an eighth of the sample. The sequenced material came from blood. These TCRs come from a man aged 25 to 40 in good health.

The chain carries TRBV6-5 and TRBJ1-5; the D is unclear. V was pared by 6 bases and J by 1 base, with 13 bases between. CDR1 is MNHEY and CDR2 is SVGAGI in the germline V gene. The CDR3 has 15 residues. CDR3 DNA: TGTGCCAGCAGCGAAAACCGGGAGAGCAATCAGCCCCAGCATTTT. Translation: CASSENRESNQPQHF.

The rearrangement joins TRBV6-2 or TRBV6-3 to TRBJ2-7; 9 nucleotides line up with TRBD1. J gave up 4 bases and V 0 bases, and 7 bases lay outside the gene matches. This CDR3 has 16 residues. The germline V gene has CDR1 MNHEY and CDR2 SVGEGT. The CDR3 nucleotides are TGTGCCAGCAGTTACTCGATGAGGGGACAGGGTTACGAGCAGTACTTC. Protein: CASSYSMRGQGYEQYF.

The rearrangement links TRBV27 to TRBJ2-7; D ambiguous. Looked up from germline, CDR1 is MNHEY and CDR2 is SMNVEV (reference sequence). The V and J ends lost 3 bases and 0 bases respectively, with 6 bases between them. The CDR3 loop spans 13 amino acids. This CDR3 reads CASSFKASYEQYF. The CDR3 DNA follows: TGTGCCAGCAGTTTTAAGGCCTCCTACGAGCAGTACTTC.

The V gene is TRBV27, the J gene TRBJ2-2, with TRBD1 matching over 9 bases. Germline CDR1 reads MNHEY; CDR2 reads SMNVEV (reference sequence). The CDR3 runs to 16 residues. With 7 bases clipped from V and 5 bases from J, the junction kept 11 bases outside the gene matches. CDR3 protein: CASTRTRTGDTGELFF. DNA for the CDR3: TGTGCCAGCACCCGAACAAGGACAGGGGATACCGGGGAGCTGTTTTTT.

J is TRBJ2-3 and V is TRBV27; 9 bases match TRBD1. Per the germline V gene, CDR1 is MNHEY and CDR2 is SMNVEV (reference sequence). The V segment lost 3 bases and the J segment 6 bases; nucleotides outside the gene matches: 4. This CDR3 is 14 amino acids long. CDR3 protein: CASSFDGTGDTQYF. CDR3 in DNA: TGTGCCAGCAGTTTCGACGGGACAGGGGATACGCAGTATTTT.

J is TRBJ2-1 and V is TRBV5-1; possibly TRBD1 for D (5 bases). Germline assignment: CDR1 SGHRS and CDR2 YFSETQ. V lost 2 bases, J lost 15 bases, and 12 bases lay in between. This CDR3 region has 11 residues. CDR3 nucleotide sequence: TGCGCCAGCAGCTTCTCAGGGTGTCTGTTCTTC. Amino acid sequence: CASSFSGCLFF.

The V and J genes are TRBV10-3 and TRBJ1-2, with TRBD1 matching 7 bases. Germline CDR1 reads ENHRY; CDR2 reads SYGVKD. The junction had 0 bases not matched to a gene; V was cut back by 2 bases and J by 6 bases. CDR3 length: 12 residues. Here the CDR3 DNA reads TGTGCCATCAGTGAGACAGGGGATGGCTACACCTTC. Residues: CAISETGDGYTF.

The CDR3 sequence: CASSSGGRPDTQYF. As DNA, the CDR3 is TGTGCCAGCAGCTCGGGGGGGAGACCAGATACGCAGTATTTT. The chain links TRBV2 to TRBJ2-3; TRBD2 agrees at 8 bases. Trimming at V came to 6 bases and at J to 4 bases, leaving 6 bases not matched to a gene. The CDR3 consists of 14 residues. Germline assignment: CDR1 SNHLY and CDR2 FYNNEI.

The CDR3 protein is CASSKAGGQEISYEQYF. In nucleotides, the CDR3 is TGTGCCAGCAGCAAAGCAGGGGGACAGGAGATCTCCTACGAGCAGTACTTC. V is TRBV21-1 and J is TRBJ2-7; the table names TRBD1, a call not compared with the DNA. TRBV21-1 represents a pseudogene. The CDR3 sequence is 17 residues long.

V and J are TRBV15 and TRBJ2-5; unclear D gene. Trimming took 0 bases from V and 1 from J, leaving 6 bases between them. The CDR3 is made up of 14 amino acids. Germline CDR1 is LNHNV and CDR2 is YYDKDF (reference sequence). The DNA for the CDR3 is TGTGCCACCAGCAGAGATTCCGCCCAAGAGACCCAGTACTTC. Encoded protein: CATSRDSAQETQYF.

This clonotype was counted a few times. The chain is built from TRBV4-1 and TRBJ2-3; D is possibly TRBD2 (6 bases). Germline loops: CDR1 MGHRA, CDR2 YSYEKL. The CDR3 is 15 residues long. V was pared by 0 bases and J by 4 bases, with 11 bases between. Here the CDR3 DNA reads TGCGCCAGCAGCCAAGATGGGGGGAGCGCAGATACGCAGTATTTT. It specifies CASSQDGGSADTQYF.

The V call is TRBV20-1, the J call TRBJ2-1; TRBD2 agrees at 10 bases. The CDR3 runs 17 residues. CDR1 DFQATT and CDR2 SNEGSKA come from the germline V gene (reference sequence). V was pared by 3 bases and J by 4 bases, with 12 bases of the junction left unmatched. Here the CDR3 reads CSASGRSSGGLYNEQFF. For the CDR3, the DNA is TGCAGTGCTAGCGGGCGGTCTAGCGGGGGCCTTTACAATGAGCAGTTCTTC.

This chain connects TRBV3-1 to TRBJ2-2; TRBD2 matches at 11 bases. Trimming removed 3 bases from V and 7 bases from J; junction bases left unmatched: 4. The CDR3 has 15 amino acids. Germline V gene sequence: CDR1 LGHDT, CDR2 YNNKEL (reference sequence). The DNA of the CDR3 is TGTGCCAGCAGCCAGGCTAGCGGGGGGAGCGGGGAGCTGTTTTTT. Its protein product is CASSQASGGSGELFF.

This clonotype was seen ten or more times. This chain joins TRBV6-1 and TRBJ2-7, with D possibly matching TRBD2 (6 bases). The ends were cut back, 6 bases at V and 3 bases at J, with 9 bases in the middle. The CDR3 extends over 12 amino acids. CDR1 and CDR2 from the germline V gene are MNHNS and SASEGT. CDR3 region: CASSPGVYEQYF. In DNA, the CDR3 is TGTGCCAGCAGCCCGGGGGTCTACGAGCAGTACTTC.